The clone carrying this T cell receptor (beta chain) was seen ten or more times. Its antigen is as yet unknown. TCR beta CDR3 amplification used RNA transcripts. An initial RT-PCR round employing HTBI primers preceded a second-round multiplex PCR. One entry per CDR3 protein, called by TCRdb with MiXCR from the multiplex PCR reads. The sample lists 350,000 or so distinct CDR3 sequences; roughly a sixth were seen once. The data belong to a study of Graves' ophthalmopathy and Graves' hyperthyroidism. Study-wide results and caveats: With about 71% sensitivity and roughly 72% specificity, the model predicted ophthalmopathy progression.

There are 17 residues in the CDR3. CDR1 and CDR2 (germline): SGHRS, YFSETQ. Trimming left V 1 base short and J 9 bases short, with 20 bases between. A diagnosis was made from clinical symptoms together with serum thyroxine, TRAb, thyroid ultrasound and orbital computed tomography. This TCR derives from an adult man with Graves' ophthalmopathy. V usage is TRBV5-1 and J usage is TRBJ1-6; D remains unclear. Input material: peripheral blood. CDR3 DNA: TGCGCCAGCAGCTTGCGTCTTTCGTCGTCTGGGGTTTCACCCCTCCACTTT. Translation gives CASSLRLSSSGVSPLHF.